The sample holds one count of the clone carrying this T cell receptor (beta chain). Antigen: not known. Profiled with immunoSEQ multiplex PCR; TCRdb holds only in-frame clones, not every one. The repertoire holds roughly 40,000 clones, with more than 85% as singletons. The source of the sample is a study of a mutant IDH1 vaccine in newly diagnosed glioma. As for the study in general: The study gave patients eight vaccinations in weeks 1, 3, 5, 7, 11, 15, 19, 23. Males made up around 62% and females roughly 40% of treated patients, whose mean age was approximately 41 years. Therapy received beforehand was radiotherapy, temozolomide, or both, with most patients given both.

Time point of the sample: week 5, during vaccination. Vaccination comprised doses that each held 300 ug of mutant IDH1 20-mer peptide, plus topical imiquimod. The donors' diagnosis was new WHO grade 3 or 4 astrocytoma that was IDH1-mutant and ATRX-lost. V lost 4 bases, J lost 9 bases, and 18 bases lay in between. In germline, CDR1 is GTSNPN, CDR2 SVGIG (reference sequence). The CDR3 has 13 amino acids. The source of this sequence is a man aged 50 to 60 with glioma. Sequenced material: PBMCs, taken from a glioma patient whose treatment included an IDH1 peptide vaccine. V is TRBV30 and J is TRBJ2-5; D possibly corresponds to TRBD2 (6 bases). The CDR3, as DNA: TGTGCCTGGATTATGTACAGCGGAGGGGCCCAGTACTTC. It codes for CAWIMYSGGAQYF.